Below are 8 T cell receptor beta chains sequenced from a single sample in a study of CD8 T cells in ankylosing spondylitis. A single record per CDR3 protein comes from TCRdb applying MiXCR to the 5' RACE reads. Here the sample spans about 540,000 distinct CDR3 sequences, over 9.5% being singletons. No antigen has been identified for these receptors. Study-wide findings and caveats: A motif in TCR beta, a set of eight or nine highly homologous variants, appeared characteristic of ankylosing spondylitis blood.

Sequenced: blood, either unsorted or a sorted T cell fraction (not recorded which). All receptors come from a male donor with ankylosing spondylitis.

The J gene is TRBJ2-7, the V gene TRBV2, with TRBD1 identical over 8 bases. The germline CDR1 and CDR2 sequences are SNHLY and FYNNEI. The length of the CDR3 is 13 residues. V lost 7 bases to trimming and J lost 3 bases; unmatched junction nucleotides: 5. CDR3 loop: CASNQGANYEQYV. CDR3 sequence (DNA): TGTGCCAGCAATCAGGGGGCGAACTACGAGCAGTACGTC.

This clonotype was counted between two and nine times. The rearrangement joins TRBV20-1 to TRBJ2-5, with TRBD1 matching 9 bases. V lost 1 base to trimming and J lost 4 bases; unmatched junction nucleotides: 4. The CDR3 contains 14 residues. The germline CDR1 and CDR2 sequences are DFQATT and SNEGSKA (reference sequence). The DNA for the CDR3 is TGCAGTGCTAGAGCGGGACAGGGCCTAGAGACCCAGTACTTC. This translates into CSARAGQGLETQYF.

This clonotype has only a few counts. The chain's CDR3 is CSVDSGRAGTQYF. DNA for the CDR3: TGCAGCGTTGATAGCGGGAGGGCCGGGACCCAGTACTTC. V gene TRBV29-1 combines with J gene TRBJ2-5, with 11 bases matching TRBD2. V trimming: 3 bases; J trimming: 7 bases; junction bases outside the gene matches: 4. The CDR3 runs to 13 residues. Germline V gives CDR1 SQVTM, CDR2 ANQGSEA.

V is TRBV10-2 and J is TRBJ1-2; D gene uncertain. Germline V lookup: CDR1 WSHSY, CDR2 SAAADI. There are 12 residues in the CDR3. Trimming took off 1 base at V and 8 bases at J, with 8 bases between the two ends. The CDR3 is CASSEYAGGYTF. The DNA for the CDR3 is TGCGCCAGCAGTGAGTACGCGGGAGGCTACACCTTC.

This clonotype was picked up a small number of times. The gene calls are TRBV10-2 and TRBJ1-1; possible D gene TRBD1, 5 bases. Germline V CDR1 and CDR2: WSHSY, SAAADI. The CDR3 contains 13 residues. V lost 5 bases and J 8 bases, leaving 15 bases between the germline ends. CDR3 sequence: CASSIAGGGEAFF. The CDR3 nucleotides read TGCGCCAGCAGTATCGCCGGGGGAGGAGAAGCTTTCTTT.

The V and J genes are TRBV7-8 and TRBJ2-6; D unclear. The V gene lost 1 base and the J gene lost 0 bases, with 19 bases spanning the gap. The CDR3 consists of 20 residues. Looked up from germline, CDR1 is SGHVS and CDR2 is FQNEAQ. CDR3 protein: CASSLGGQWSDSSGANVLTF. The CDR3 DNA follows: TGTGCCAGCAGCTTAGGGGGTCAGTGGAGCGATAGCTCTGGGGCCAACGTCCTGACTTTC.

This clonotype was seen many times. The V gene is TRBV3-1, the J gene TRBJ2-7; possible D gene TRBD2, 5 bases. Germline V CDR1 and CDR2: LGHDT, YNNKEL (reference sequence). The CDR3 totals 15 residues. The ends were cut back, 1 base at V and 2 bases at J, with 12 bases in the middle. CDR3 nucleotides: TGTGCCAGCAGCCAAGTGGGAGTGGGAACCTACGAGCAGTACTTC. Protein product: CASSQVGVGTYEQYF.

V is TRBV7-6 and J is TRBJ2-7, with D uncertain. In germline, CDR1 is SGHVS, CDR2 FNYEAQ. V gave up 4 bases and J gave up 3 bases, with 10 bases separating them. This CDR3 is 13 amino acids long. The CDR3 sequence: CASSSRPGYEQYF. The DNA for the CDR3 is TGTGCCAGCAGCTCCCGGCCGGGCTACGAGCAGTACTTC.